This T cell receptor beta chain was profiled in a study of shared clonotypes between healthy human individuals. Study outcomes and limitations: Apart from blood, nothing was sampled; tissue repertoires likely differ.

This clone has only one observation. Antigen specificity is unknown. Caucasian adults living in Nashville, Tennessee, provided all samples. CDR3 length equals 14 residues. V lost 3 bases and J 3 bases, leaving 11 bases between the germline ends. Germline CDR1 LNHNV, CDR2 YYDKDF (reference sequence). Using immunoSEQ multiplex PCR, the repertoire was profiled, and TCRdb retains in-frame clones only, with some absent. The table has 900,000 to 1,200,000 clones, around three quarters seen once. The V gene is TRBV15, the J gene TRBJ2-5, with D perhaps matching TRBD2 (5 bases). The TCR comes from a man between 18 and 35 years old in good health. Some clones in this sample may be carry-over from other donors' samples. The sample consisted of memory CD4+ T cells from PBMCs. Documented subset: CD45RA-negative fraction. CDR3 loop: CATSRGSAEETQYF. CDR3 nucleotide sequence: TGTGCCACCAGCAGGGGCTCAGCGGAAGAGACCCAGTACTTC.